The 13 T cell receptor beta chains below were found in one sample sequenced in a study of T cell responses to AZD1222 COVID-19 vaccine. Data came from immunoSEQ multiplex PCR; TCRdb stores just in-frame clones and leaves some out. In the table there are 100,000 or so clones, 80% to 95% of which are singletons. The source material was peripheral blood, sampled on day 0 of AZD1222 vaccination. These receptors were collected from an adult in good health.

J is TRBJ2-7 and V is TRBV11-2, with TRBD1 matching 8 bases. This CDR3 comprises 15 residues. Trimming at V came to 1 base and at J to 3 bases, leaving 5 bases not matched to a gene. Germline-derived CDR1 and CDR2 are SGHAT and FQNNGV. The CDR3 region is CASSLGGTGDYEQYF. CDR3 nucleotides: TGTGCCAGCAGCTTAGGCGGGACAGGCGACTACGAGCAGTACTTC.

The V gene is TRBV28, the J gene TRBJ2-1, with TRBD1 identical over 12 bases. V lost 4 bases and J lost 9; bases outside the gene matches: 7. Germline assignment: CDR1 MDHEN and CDR2 SYDVKM. The CDR3 covers 15 residues. The chain's CDR3 is CASSSGQGAFGEQFF. The DNA for the CDR3 is TGTGCCAGCAGTTCGGGACAGGGGGCCTTCGGTGAGCAGTTCTTC.

This chain links TRBV10-3 with TRBJ2-2; tentative D call: TRBD2 (5 bases). The V and J ends lost 0 bases and 2 bases respectively, with 10 bases between them. The CDR3 has 16 residues. CDR1 and CDR2 (germline): ENHRY, SYGVKD. The CDR3 nucleotides are TGTGCCATCAGTGAGTCCCCGACTATTAACACCGGGGAGCTGTTTTTT. Protein product: CAISESPTINTGELFF.

The gene calls are TRBV11-3 and TRBJ1-1, with a weak D call TRBD1 (5 bases). This CDR3 has 16 amino acids. V lost 7 bases and J lost 5, with 23 bases in between. Germline V CDR1 and CDR2: SGHNT, YENEEA. The CDR3 DNA reads as TGTGCCAGCATCCACTGGGGGAAAGGGGTAGATACTGAAGCTTTCTTT. Its translation is CASIHWGKGVDTEAFF. The entire variable domain, with the rest obtained from reference TRBV11-3 and TRBJ1-1, is as follows: EAGVVQSPRYKIIEKKQPVAFWCNPISGHNTLYWYLQNLGQGPELLIRYENEEAVDDSQLPKDRFSAERLKGVDSTLKIQPAELGDSAVYLCASIHWGKGVDTEAFFGQGTRLTVV.

This chain uses TRBV3-1 (or the pseudogene TRBV3-2) with TRBJ2-7; D gene uncertain. Trimming left V 3 bases short and J 3 bases short, with 15 bases between. Germline V gives CDR1 LGHDT, CDR2 YNNKEL (reference sequence). This CDR3 contains 15 residues. The chain's CDR3 is CASSQGPGYHYEQYF. The DNA for the CDR3 is TGTGCCAGCAGCCAGGGTCCAGGTTACCACTACGAGCAGTACTTC.

This rearrangement joins TRBV14 to TRBJ2-1; D possibly corresponds to TRBD2 (6 bases). The CDR3 runs 13 residues. Trimming shortened V by 4 bases and J by 9 bases, and 13 bases separated the two germline ends. The V gene's germline CDR1 is SGHDN and CDR2 FVKESK. CDR3 region: CASSRPRDSEQFF. In nucleotides, the CDR3 is TGTGCCAGCAGCCGACCCCGGGACTCTGAGCAGTTCTTC.

The rearrangement uses TRBV19 and TRBJ1-2, with a tentative D call TRBD1 (6 bases). CDR3 length: 11 amino acids. Germline values: CDR1 LNHDA, CDR2 SQIVND (reference sequence). V gave up 4 bases and J gave up 8 bases, with 8 bases separating them. In DNA form, the CDR3 reads TGTGCCAGTAGTAACAGGGTCGGCTACACCTTC. Protein product: CASSNRVGYTF. Using reference TRBV19 and TRBJ1-2 for the parts outside the CDR3, the full variable domain is DGGITQSPKYLFRKEGQNVTLSCEQNLNHDAMYWYRQDPGQGLRLIYYSQIVNDFQKGDIAEGYSVSREKKESFPLTVTSAQKNPTAFYLCASSNRVGYTFGSGTRLTVV.

This chain connects TRBV27 to TRBJ1-2; D call uncertain. Germline V gene lookup returns CDR1 MNHEY and CDR2 SMNVEV (reference sequence). Trimming took 3 bases from V and 7 from J, leaving 12 bases between them. The CDR3 runs to 13 residues. CDR3 sequence: CASSFLGGSGYTF. The CDR3 bases are TGTGCCAGCAGTTTTTTGGGTGGGTCTGGCTACACCTTC.

The V and J genes are TRBV3-1 (or the pseudogene TRBV3-2) and TRBJ2-1; possibly TRBD2 for D (5 bases). V lost 3 bases and J lost 3, with 12 bases in between. CDR3 length: 15 amino acids. In germline, CDR1 is LGHDT, CDR2 YNNKEL (reference sequence). The CDR3 region is CASSQTNFFYNEQFF. In DNA, the CDR3 is TGTGCCAGCAGCCAGACTAACTTCTTCTACAATGAGCAGTTCTTC.

The V and J genes are TRBV2 and TRBJ2-5; perhaps D is TRBD1 or TRBD2 (7 bases each). The V end lost 8 bases, the J end lost 5 bases, and 18 bases lay between the germline ends. This CDR3 is 14 amino acids long. Germline loops: CDR1 SNHLY, CDR2 FYNNEI. CDR3 nucleotide sequence: TGTGCCAGCCTTAAGGGGGCGGGAGAGGAGACCCAGTACTTC. It is translated as CASLKGAGEETQYF. Using reference TRBV2 and TRBJ2-5 for the parts outside the CDR3, the full variable domain is EPEVTQTPSHQVTQMGQEVILRCVPISNHLYFYWYRQILGQKVEFLVSFYNNEISEKSEIFDDQFSVERPDGSNFTLKIRSTKLEDSAMYFCASLKGAGEETQYFGPGTRLLVL.

This chain uses TRBV30 with TRBJ2-5, with D perhaps TRBD2 (6 bases). Trimming removed 3 bases from V and 1 base from J, with 12 bases in between. Germline V gene data show CDR1 as GTSNPN and CDR2 as SVGIG (reference sequence). The CDR3 contains 14 residues. CDR3 sequence (DNA): TGTGCCTGGAGCAGTGGGGGACTCCAAGAGACCCAGTACTTC. Translation: CAWSSGGLQETQYF.

This clone was counted between two and nine times. The rearrangement joins TRBV3-1 (or the pseudogene TRBV3-2) to TRBJ1-5, with D hard to call. The CDR3 has 16 residues. The germline V and J ends were trimmed by 0 bases and 4 bases, with 13 bases remaining between them. Per the germline V gene, CDR1 is LGHDT and CDR2 is YNNKEL (reference sequence). The CDR3 spells CASSQDFRAMNQPQHF. Here the CDR3 DNA reads TGTGCCAGCAGCCAAGATTTTCGGGCCATGAATCAGCCCCAGCATTTT.

The chain uses TRBV7-2 and TRBJ2-2; 11 bases line up with TRBD1. The junction had 9 bases not matched to a gene; V was cut back by 2 bases and J by 4 bases. The CDR3 contains 18 residues. Germline loops: CDR1 SGHTA, CDR2 FQGNSA. The CDR3 loop reads CASSLMGQGVGGTGELFF. CDR3 bases: TGTGCCAGCAGCTTAATGGGACAGGGGGTCGGTGGCACCGGGGAGCTGTTTTTT.